The 27 T cell receptor beta chains listed next were all sequenced from one sample in a study of PD-1 blockade in classical Hodgkin lymphoma. Time point denoted: cycle 4 day 1 (C4D1), after less than 7 weeks of nivolumab. All patients experienced relapse after autologous stem cell transplantation, and brentuximab vedotin exposure was variable. Here immunoSEQ multiplex PCR was the method, and the copy in TCRdb shows in-frame clones only, minus some. The table records tens of thousands of clones, about nine tenths of them present only once. The sample in question was peripheral blood mononuclear cells (PBMCs), obtained before the fourth cycle of nivolumab. All receptors derive from a human donor with classical Hodgkin lymphoma.

In its sample, this clone was seen once. The genes are TRBV28 and TRBJ2-7; 9 nucleotides agree with TRBD1. The V and J ends lost 6 bases and 2 bases, in that order; junction bases with no gene match: 5. The CDR3 is 14 amino acids. Per germline, CDR1 MDHEN and CDR2 SYDVKM. CDR3 bases: TGTGCCAGCAGCCACGGGACAGGGACCTACGAGCAGTACTTC. Translating it yields CASSHGTGTYEQYF.

This rearrangement joins TRBV7-9 to TRBJ1-1; D may be TRBD1 (5 bases). CDR3 length equals 14 residues. Germline CDR1 and CDR2: SEHNR and FQNEAQ (reference sequence). Trimming shortened V by 4 bases and J by 1 base, and 10 bases separated the two germline ends. CDR3 loop: CASSSWGENTEAFF. The CDR3 nucleotides read TGTGCCAGCAGCTCATGGGGGGAGAACACTGAAGCTTTCTTT.

The chain links TRBV11-3 to TRBJ2-7; unclear D gene. CDR3 length: 13 residues. Between the trimmed V and J ends, which lost 3 bases and 1 base, there was a span of 7 bases. Per the germline V gene, CDR1 is SGHNT and CDR2 is YENEEA. The CDR3 reads CASSFSPSYEQYF. The CDR3, as DNA: TGTGCCAGCAGCTTTTCACCGTCCTACGAGCAGTACTTC.

The chain carries TRBV7-2 and TRBJ1-5; D not certain. V lost 0 bases and J 2 bases, leaving 11 bases between the germline ends. Per germline, CDR1 SGHTA and CDR2 FQGNSA. This CDR3 comprises 16 residues. Written as DNA, the CDR3 is TGTGCCAGCAGCTTAGCTGGCGGCTGGGGCAATCAGCCCCAGCATTTT. Translated: CASSLAGGWGNQPQHF.

The chain employs TRBV6-6 and TRBJ1-2; D not certain. The V gene lost 0 bases and the J gene lost 6 bases, with 8 bases spanning the gap. The CDR3 has 13 residues. Germline lookup yields CDR1 MNHNY and CDR2 SVGAGI (reference sequence). CDR3: CASSYSNRNGYTF. CDR3 nucleotide sequence: TGTGCCAGCAGTTACTCGAATAGGAATGGCTACACCTTC.

The V and J genes are TRBV9 and TRBJ2-7; 7 bases are a match to TRBD2. Germline V gene sequence: CDR1 SGDLS, CDR2 YYNGEE. The CDR3 has 14 residues. With 6 bases clipped from V and 1 base from J, the junction kept 7 bases outside the gene matches. The CDR3: CASTPSGGSYEQYF. The CDR3 nucleotides are TGTGCCAGCACCCCTTCGGGGGGTTCCTACGAGCAGTACTTC.

This clone has a single count. The chain recombines TRBV18 with TRBJ2-3; 10 nucleotides agree with TRBD1. Germline V gene data show CDR1 as KGHSH and CDR2 as LQKENI. V lost 1 base, J lost 5 bases, and 15 bases stayed unmatched. CDR3 length equals 19 residues. The CDR3 coding sequence is TGTGCCAGCTCACCACGGCGCCCTTGGGACAGGGGCGAGGGAGATACGCAGTATTTT. Translation gives CASSPRRPWDRGEGDTQYF.

This chain connects TRBV6-5 to TRBJ1-6; D not certain. V lost 0 bases and J 6 bases, leaving 6 bases between the germline ends. Germline V gives CDR1 MNHEY, CDR2 SVGAGI. The CDR3 length is 14 residues. Written as DNA, the CDR3 is TGTGCCAGCAGTTACTCTTGGGGTAATTCACCCCTCCACTTT. It specifies CASSYSWGNSPLHF.

The CDR3 region is CASSQGTGKNGYTF. As DNA, the CDR3 is TGCGCCAGCAGCCAAGGGACAGGGAAGAATGGCTACACCTTC. V is TRBV4-3 and J is TRBJ1-2; 8 bases are a match to TRBD1. The junction had 4 bases not matched to a gene; V was cut back by 1 base and J by 6 bases. CDR3 length equals 14 residues. CDR1 and CDR2 (germline): LGHNA, YSLEER.

The V gene is TRBV28, the J gene TRBJ2-3; possibly TRBD2 for D (6 bases). Trimming stripped 4 bases from V and 9 bases from J, with 11 bases between. Germline assignment: CDR1 MDHEN and CDR2 SYDVKM. This CDR3 comprises 12 residues. CDR3 nucleotides: TGTGCCAGCAGTTACGGGAGAGTAACGCAGTATTTT. It yields the protein CASSYGRVTQYF.

V and J are TRBV30 and TRBJ1-5; D not certain. The CDR3 totals 14 residues. V lost 0 bases and J 0 bases, leaving 6 bases between the germline ends. Looked up from germline, CDR1 is GTSNPN and CDR2 is SVGIG (reference sequence). DNA of the CDR3: TGTGCCTGGAGTGTTGGAGTTAGCAATCAGCCCCAGCATTTT. Residues: CAWSVGVSNQPQHF.

This clone has just one count. The gene calls are TRBV28 and TRBJ2-2, with D possibly TRBD2 on 6 matching bases. The CDR3 totals 17 residues. V was pared by 6 bases and J by 0 bases, with 17 bases between. CDR1 MDHEN and CDR2 SYDVKM come from the germline V gene. In nucleotides, the CDR3 is TGTGCCAGCAGAGACCCCGGAGGGCCTTCGAACACCGGGGAGCTGTTTTTT. Protein sequence: CASRDPGGPSNTGELFF. The full variable domain, in which reference TRBV28 and TRBJ2-2 provide the parts outside the CDR3, is DVKVTQSSRYLVKRTGEKVFLECVQDMDHENMFWYRQDPGLGLRLIYFSYDVKMKEKGDIPEGYSVSREKKERFSLILESASTNQTSMYLCASRDPGGPSNTGELFFGEGSRLTVL.

V is TRBV4-3 and J is TRBJ1-3; D not resolved. V gave up 4 bases and J gave up 0 bases, with 10 bases separating them. CDR3 length: 15 amino acids. Germline V gives CDR1 LGHNA, CDR2 YSLEER. CDR3 protein: CASSLTVSSGNTIYF. CDR3 coding DNA: TGCGCCAGCAGCCTCACAGTCAGCTCTGGAAACACCATATATTTT.

The chain employs TRBV9 and TRBJ2-7; TRBD1 might be the D (6 bases). The V and J ends lost 2 bases and 3 bases respectively, with 12 bases between them. The CDR3 is 14 residues long. Germline V CDR1 and CDR2: SGDLS, YYNGEE. The CDR3 bases are TGTGCCAGCAGCGTCGGGGCAGGGGACTACGAGCAGTACTTC. Translation gives CASSVGAGDYEQYF.

V and J are TRBV27 and TRBJ2-7; TRBD1 agrees at 12 bases. From germline, CDR1 is MNHEY and CDR2 SMNVEV (reference sequence). V shed 6 bases and J 7 bases; nucleotides not matched to a gene: 7. The CDR3 is 14 residues long. CDR3 nucleotide sequence: TGTGCCAGCAGCCCCGGGACAGGGGGCCGGGAGCAGTACTTC. It is translated as CASSPGTGGREQYF.

V usage is TRBV2 and J usage is TRBJ1-1, with a possible D match to TRBD1 (5 bases). The CDR3 length is 16 residues. Germline V gives CDR1 SNHLY, CDR2 FYNNEI. Trimming removed 8 bases from V and 4 bases from J, with 23 bases in between. The CDR3 loop is CASAPRLGAGSTEAFF. In nucleotides, the CDR3 is TGTGCCAGCGCCCCCCGTTTGGGTGCAGGGAGCACTGAAGCTTTCTTT.

The chain uses TRBV7-2 and TRBJ1-4, with 7 bases aligning to TRBD1. The V segment lost 5 bases and the J segment 8 bases; nucleotides outside the gene matches: 11. Germline CDR1 and CDR2: SGHTA and FQGNSA. The CDR3 has 15 residues. CDR3 in amino acids: CASSPRQGRSEKLFF. Here the CDR3 DNA reads TGTGCCAGCAGCCCCAGACAGGGAAGGAGCGAAAAACTGTTTTTT.

This rearrangement joins TRBV30 to TRBJ1-2, with a tentative D call TRBD1 (6 bases). The germline V and J ends were trimmed by 0 bases and 2 bases, with 19 bases remaining between them. Germline lookup yields CDR1 GTSNPN and CDR2 SVGIG (reference sequence). The CDR3 runs to 17 residues. CDR3 in DNA: TGTGCCTGGAGTGTAGTCCTTGTGGGGGGGGCGAACTATGGCTACACCTTC. It codes for CAWSVVLVGGANYGYTF.

The chain couples TRBV29-1 to TRBJ1-4; 10 nucleotides match TRBD1. The CDR3 extends over 16 amino acids. Germline trimming cut 0 bases from V and 5 bases from J; bases unmatched to any gene: 6. The germline V gene encodes CDR1 SQVTM and CDR2 ANQGSEA. The CDR3: CSVEDRRTGGNEKLFF. The CDR3 DNA sequence: TGCAGCGTTGAAGATCGGAGGACAGGGGGAAATGAAAAACTGTTTTTT.

The chain uses TRBV30 and TRBJ1-4; the match to TRBD1 covers 9 bases. This CDR3 has 12 residues. With 6 bases clipped from V and 7 bases from J, the junction kept 3 bases outside the gene matches. Looked up from germline, CDR1 is GTSNPN and CDR2 is SVGIG (reference sequence). CDR3 in DNA: TGTGCCTGCCACAGGGGGCCTGAAAAACTGTTTTTT. It is translated as CACHRGPEKLFF.

The V gene is TRBV18, the J gene TRBJ1-2; TRBD1 agrees at 12 bases. V trimming: 2 bases; J trimming: 6 bases; junction bases outside the gene matches: 7. Germline CDR1 and CDR2: KGHSH and LQKENI. The CDR3 has 16 residues. This CDR3 reads CASSPTGTGGFDGYTF. The CDR3 coding sequence is TGTGCCAGCTCACCAACCGGGACAGGGGGCTTCGATGGCTACACCTTC. The variable domain in full, completed from reference TRBV18 and TRBJ1-2, reads NAGVMQNPRHLVRRRGQEARLRCSPMKGHSHVYWYRQLPEEGLKFMVYLQKENIIDESGMPKERFSAEFPKEGPSILRIQQVVRGDSAAYFCASSPTGTGGFDGYTFGSGTRLTVV.

The chain joins TRBV30 to TRBJ1-2, with 9 nucleotides matching TRBD1. Trimming took 5 bases from V and 8 from J; bases not matched to a gene: 9. Germline V gene sequence: CDR1 GTSNPN, CDR2 SVGIG (reference sequence). This CDR3 has 13 amino acids. The CDR3 region is CAWVPGQGWGYTF. The DNA for the CDR3 is TGTGCCTGGGTACCGGGACAGGGCTGGGGCTACACCTTC.

This chain connects TRBV7-8 to TRBJ2-5, with D possibly matching TRBD2 (6 bases). The V gene's germline CDR1 is SGHVS and CDR2 FQNEAQ. The CDR3 loop spans 12 amino acids. V was shortened by 0 bases and J by 12 bases, with 11 bases between the two germline ends. CDR3 sequence (DNA): TGTGCCAGCAGCTTAGCAGGAGGGATGAAGTACTTC. Amino acid sequence: CASSLAGGMKYF.

CDR3 sequence (DNA): TGTGCCAGCAGTGAGGAAGGGACAGGGGGTTACGAGCAGTACTTC. Its translation is CASSEEGTGGYEQYF. The V and J genes are TRBV6-4 and TRBJ2-7; 11 bases are a match to TRBD1. The CDR3 sequence is 15 residues long. Germline-derived CDR1 and CDR2 are MRHNA and SNTAGT. With V trimmed by 3 bases and J by 4 bases, 5 bases remained unmatched.

On this clone itself: Germline and junction disagree at one end, which may indicate a read error. V is TRBV7-2 and J is TRBJ1-3; D gene unclear. The CDR3 covers 14 residues. CDR1 SGHTA and CDR2 FQGNSA come from the germline V gene. The CDR3 region has the DNA TGTGCCAGCAGCCCAGAGAGGCCTGGGAACACCATATATTTT. Its protein product is CASSPERPGNTIYF.

The gene calls are TRBV25-1 and TRBJ2-1; D remains unclear. The germline CDR1 and CDR2 sequences are MGHDK and SYGVNS. This CDR3 has 14 amino acids. Trimming took 9 bases from V and 0 from J, leaving 12 bases between them. CDR3 amino acids: CARSQPSSYNEQFF. The CDR3 bases are TGTGCCAGATCCCAGCCAAGCTCCTACAATGAGCAGTTCTTC.

The chain recombines TRBV6-1 with TRBJ1-5; D unresolved. The germline gives CDR1 MNHNS, CDR2 SASEGT. V was cut by 6 bases and J by 7 bases, with 13 bases left in between. The CDR3 totals 13 residues. The CDR3 region is CASRASGGQPQHF. The CDR3 DNA follows: TGTGCCAGCAGGGCCTCGGGTGGCCAGCCCCAGCATTTT.